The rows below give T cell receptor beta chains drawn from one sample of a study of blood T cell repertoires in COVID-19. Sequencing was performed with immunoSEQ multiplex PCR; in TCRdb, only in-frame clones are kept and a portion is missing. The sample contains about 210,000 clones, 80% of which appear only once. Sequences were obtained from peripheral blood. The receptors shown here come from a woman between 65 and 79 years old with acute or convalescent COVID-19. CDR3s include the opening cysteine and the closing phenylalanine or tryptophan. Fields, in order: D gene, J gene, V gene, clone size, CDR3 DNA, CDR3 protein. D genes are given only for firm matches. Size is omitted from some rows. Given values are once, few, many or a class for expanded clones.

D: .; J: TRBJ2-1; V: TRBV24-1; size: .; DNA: TGTGCCACGGAGGAGGGGGCAGGTGATGAGCAGTTCTTC; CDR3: CATEEGAGDEQFF
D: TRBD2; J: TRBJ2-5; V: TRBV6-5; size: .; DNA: TGTGCCAGCAGGAGCGGGGGGGAGACCCAGTACTTC; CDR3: CASRSGGETQYF
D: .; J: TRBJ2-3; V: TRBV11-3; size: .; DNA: TGTGCCAGCAGCTTAGGTCGCGGCGACGGAGATACGCAGTATTTT; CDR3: CASSLGRGDGDTQYF
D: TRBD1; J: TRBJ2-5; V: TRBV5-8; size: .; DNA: TGTGCCAGCAGCCTGGGGACAGGGAATTTACAAGAGACCCAGTACTTC; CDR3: CASSLGTGNLQETQYF
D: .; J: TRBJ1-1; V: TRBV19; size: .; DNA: TGTGCCAGTAGTATACATCAGGGCGAAGCTTTCTTT; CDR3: CASSIHQGEAFF
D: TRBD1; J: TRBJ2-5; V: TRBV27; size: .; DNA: TGTGCCAGCAGTTTATCGGGACAGAGCGCGGAGACCCAGTACTTC; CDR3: CASSLSGQSAETQYF
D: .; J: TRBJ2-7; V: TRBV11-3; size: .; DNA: TGTGCCAGCAGCTTAGGTTTAACCTACGAGCAGTACTTC; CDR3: CASSLGLTYEQYF
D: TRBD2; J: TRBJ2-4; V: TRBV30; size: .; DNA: TGTGCCTGGAGTAAGCCGGGACTAGCGGGGGGGCGGAACATTCAGTACTTC; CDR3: CAWSKPGLAGGRNIQYF
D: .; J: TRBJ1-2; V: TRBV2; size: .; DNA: TGTGCCAGCAGGGCGGACAGCAATGGCTACACCTTC; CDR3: CASRADSNGYTF
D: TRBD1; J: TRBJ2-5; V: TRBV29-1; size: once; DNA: TGCAGCGGCAGGACAGGGGAAGAGACCCAGTACTTC; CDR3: CSGRTGEETQYF
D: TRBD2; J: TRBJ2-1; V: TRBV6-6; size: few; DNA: TGTGCCCACGGACTAGCCCTCAATGAGCAGTTCTTC; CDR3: CAHGLALNEQFF
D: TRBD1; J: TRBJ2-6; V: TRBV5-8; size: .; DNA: TGTGCCAGCAACTACAGGGGTTGGGCCAACGTCCTGACTTTC; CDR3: CASNYRGWANVLTF
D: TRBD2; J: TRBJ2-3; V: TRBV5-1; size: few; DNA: TGCGCCAGCAGCTTTTTAGCGGGGGGCACAGATACGCAGTATTTT; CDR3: CASSFLAGGTDTQYF
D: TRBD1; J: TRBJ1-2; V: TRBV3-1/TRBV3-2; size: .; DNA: TGTGCCAGCAGCCCCCGGGACAGGGCTAACTATGGCTACACCTTC; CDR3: CASSPRDRANYGYTF
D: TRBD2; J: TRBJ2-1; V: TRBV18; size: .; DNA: TGTGCCAGCTCACCACCTACGGGACTAGCGGGGAATGAGCAGTTCTTC; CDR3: CASSPPTGLAGNEQFF
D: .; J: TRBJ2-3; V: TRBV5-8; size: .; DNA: TGTGCCAGCAGCTCGACAGGAGCGGGGACAGATACGCAGTATTTT; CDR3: CASSSTGAGTDTQYF
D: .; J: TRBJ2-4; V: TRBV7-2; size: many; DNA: TGTGCCAGCAGCTTACAGGAAAGTATTCAGTACTTC; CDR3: CASSLQESIQYF
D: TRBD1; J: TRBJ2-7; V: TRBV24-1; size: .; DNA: TGTGCCACCAGTGCGGGACAGACGTACGAGCAGTACTTC; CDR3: CATSAGQTYEQYF
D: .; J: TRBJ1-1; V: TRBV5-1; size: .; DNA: TGCGCCAGCAGCCTTGCGGGACTTTCCGTCCCTTTCTTT; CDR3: CASSLAGLSVPFF
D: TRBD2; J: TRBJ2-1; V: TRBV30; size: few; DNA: TGTGCCTGGAGTCCATTCACTAGCGGGGAGTACAATGAGCAGTTCTTC; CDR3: CAWSPFTSGEYNEQFF
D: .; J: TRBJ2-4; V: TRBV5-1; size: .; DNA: TGCGCCAGCAGCTCGCCGGACAGTTACATTCAGTACTTC; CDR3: CASSSPDSYIQYF
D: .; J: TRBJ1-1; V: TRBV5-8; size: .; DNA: TGTGCCAGCAGCTTGCAGGGTGGTGACACTGAAGCTTTCTTT; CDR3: CASSLQGGDTEAFF
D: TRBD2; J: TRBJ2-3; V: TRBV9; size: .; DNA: TGTGCCAGCAGCTCTCAGCGGGGGGTCATCACAGATACGCAGTATTTT; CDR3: CASSSQRGVITDTQYF
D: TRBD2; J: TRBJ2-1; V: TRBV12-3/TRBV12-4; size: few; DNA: TGTGCCAGCAGTGCCGCGGGGGATGAGCAGTTCTTC; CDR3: CASSAAGDEQFF
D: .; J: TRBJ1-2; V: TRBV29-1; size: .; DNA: TGCAGCGTTGCGGGGGGACAAGCGGACTATGGCTACACCTTC; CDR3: CSVAGGQADYGYTF
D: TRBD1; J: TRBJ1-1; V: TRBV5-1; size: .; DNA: TGCGCCAGCAGCCCAGGGACAGGGGGCACTGAAGCTTTCTTT; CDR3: CASSPGTGGTEAFF
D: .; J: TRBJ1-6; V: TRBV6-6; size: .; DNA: TGTGCCAGCAGCCCCTCAGGGGCTAATTCACCCCTCCACTTT; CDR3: CASSPSGANSPLHF
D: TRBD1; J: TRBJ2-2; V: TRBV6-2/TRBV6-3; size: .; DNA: TGTGCCAGCAGTTACCCGGATGCCCGGGACAGGGGGCCCGGGGAGCTGTTTTTT; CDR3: CASSYPDARDRGPGELFF
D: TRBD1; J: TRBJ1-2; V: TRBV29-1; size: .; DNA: TGCAGCGCCGACAGGGGCGCTCGGGATGGCTACACCTTC; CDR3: CSADRGARDGYTF
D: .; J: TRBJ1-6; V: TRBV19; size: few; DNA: TGTGCCAGTAGTATGAACTCTCTGAGGGTCAATTCACCCCTCCACTTT; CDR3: CASSMNSLRVNSPLHF
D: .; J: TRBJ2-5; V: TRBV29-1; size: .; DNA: TGCAGCGTTGGAGGGTGGACAGATCAAGAGACCCAGTACTTC; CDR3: CSVGGWTDQETQYF
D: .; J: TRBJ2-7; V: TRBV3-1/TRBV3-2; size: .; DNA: TGTGCCAGCAGCCAAGAGCTCGCCCTTACAGTTAACGAGCAGTACTTC; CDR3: CASSQELALTVNEQYF
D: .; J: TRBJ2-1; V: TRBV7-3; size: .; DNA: TGTGCCAGCAGCTTAACTAGCTACAATGAGCAGTTCTTC; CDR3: CASSLTSYNEQFF
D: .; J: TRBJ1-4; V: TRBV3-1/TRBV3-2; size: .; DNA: TGTGCCAGCAGCCAAGGGGAGTATAATGAAAAACTGTTTTTT; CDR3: CASSQGEYNEKLFF
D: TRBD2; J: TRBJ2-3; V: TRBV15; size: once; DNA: TGTGCCACCAGCAGAAAAGCGGGGGGGCCTAGCACAGATACGCAGTATTTT; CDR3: CATSRKAGGPSTDTQYF
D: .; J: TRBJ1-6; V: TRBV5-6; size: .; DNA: TGTGCCAGCAGCCTCGGACGGGGTAATTCACCCCTCCACTTT; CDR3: CASSLGRGNSPLHF
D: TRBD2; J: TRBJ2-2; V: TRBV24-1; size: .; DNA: TGTGCCACCAGTGATTCCAGCGGGGGGTCCACCGGGGAGCTGTTTTTT; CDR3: CATSDSSGGSTGELFF
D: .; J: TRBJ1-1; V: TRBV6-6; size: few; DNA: TGTGCCAGCAACCTACAGGGCAGGAACACTGAAGCTTTCTTT; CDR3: CASNLQGRNTEAFF
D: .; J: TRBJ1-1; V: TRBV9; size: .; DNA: TGTGCCAGCAGCGTAGGAACCGCGACAGTGAACACTGAAGCTTTCTTT; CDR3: CASSVGTATVNTEAFF
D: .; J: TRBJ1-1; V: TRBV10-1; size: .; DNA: TGCGCCAGCAGTGAGTCGGGAGGCACTGAAGCTTTCTTT; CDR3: CASSESGGTEAFF
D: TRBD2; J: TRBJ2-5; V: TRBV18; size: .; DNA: TGTGCCAGCTCACCCCCGGGGGGTCTGGAGACCCAGTACTTC; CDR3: CASSPPGGLETQYF
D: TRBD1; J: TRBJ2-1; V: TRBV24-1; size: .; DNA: TGTGCCACCAGTGGTCCCAGGGGGTTGGTTAGAAACAATGAGCAGTTCTTC; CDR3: CATSGPRGLVRNNEQFF
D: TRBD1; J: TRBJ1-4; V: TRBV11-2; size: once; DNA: TGTGCCAGCAGAACCGGACAGGGGTCAAATGAAAAACTGTTTTTT; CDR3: CASRTGQGSNEKLFF
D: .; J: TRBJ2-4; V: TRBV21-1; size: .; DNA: TGTGCCACGAAAGGATGGACAGAAAACATTCAGTACTTC; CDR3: CATKGWTENIQYF
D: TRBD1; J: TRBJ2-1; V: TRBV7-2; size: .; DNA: TGTGCCAGCAGCTTAGACAGGACAGGACCTAATGAGCAGTTCTTC; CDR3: CASSLDRTGPNEQFF
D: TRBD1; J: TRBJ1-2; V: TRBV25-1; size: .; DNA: TGTGCCAGCAGTGAATCCGTGACAGGGCGTGATGGCTACACCTTC; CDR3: CASSESVTGRDGYTF
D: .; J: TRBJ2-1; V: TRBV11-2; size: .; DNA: TGTGCCAGCAGCTTGACCCCCGACAGCCGCGAATACAATGAGCAGTTCTTC; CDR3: CASSLTPDSREYNEQFF
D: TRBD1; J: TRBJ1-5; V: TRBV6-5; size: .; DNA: TGTGCCAGCAGTATGGACAGGGGTAGCAATCAGCCCCAGCATTTT; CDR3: CASSMDRGSNQPQHF
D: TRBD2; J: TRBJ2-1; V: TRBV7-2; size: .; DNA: TGTGCCAGCAGCACAGCCCCCCCCAGCGGGGGGGCCTTTAATGAGCAGTTCTTC; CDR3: CASSTAPPSGGAFNEQFF
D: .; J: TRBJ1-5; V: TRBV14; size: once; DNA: TGTGCCAGCAGCCAAGGGTGGGCTCAGCCCCAGCATTTT; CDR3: CASSQGWAQPQHF
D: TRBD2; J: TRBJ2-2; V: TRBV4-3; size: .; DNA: TGCGCCAGCAGCCAAGATCTTGGGACTAGACGGGAGCTGTTTTTT; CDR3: CASSQDLGTRRELFF
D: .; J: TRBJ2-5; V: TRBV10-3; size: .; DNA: TGTGCCATCAGCCCCCGGGGGGAGACCCAGTACTTC; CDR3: CAISPRGETQYF
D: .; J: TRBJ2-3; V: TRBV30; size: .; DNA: TGTGCCTGGAGTTCGAGCACAGATACGCAGTATTTT; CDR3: CAWSSSTDTQYF
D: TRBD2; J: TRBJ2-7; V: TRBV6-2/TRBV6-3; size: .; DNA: TGTGCCAGCAGTTACGGGGGGAGCGGGACCTACGAGCAGTACTTC; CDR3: CASSYGGSGTYEQYF
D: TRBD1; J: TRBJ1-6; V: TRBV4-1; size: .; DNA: TGCGCCAGCAGCCGAGGGACAGAGATTTTCAATTCACCCCTCCACTTT; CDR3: CASSRGTEIFNSPLHF
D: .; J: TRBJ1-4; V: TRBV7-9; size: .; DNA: TGTGCCAGCAGCCGAATCGACAGTTATGAAAAACTGTTTTTT; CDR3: CASSRIDSYEKLFF
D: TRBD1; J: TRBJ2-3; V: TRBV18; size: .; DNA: TGTGCCAGCTCACCACCAACAGGGGGCGCTGGCACAGATACGCAGTATTTT; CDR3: CASSPPTGGAGTDTQYF
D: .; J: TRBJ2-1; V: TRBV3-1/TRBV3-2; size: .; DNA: TGTGCCAGCAGCCAAATGACTTCGAATGAGCAGTTCTTC; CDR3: CASSQMTSNEQFF
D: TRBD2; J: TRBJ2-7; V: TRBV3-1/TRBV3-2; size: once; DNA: TGTGCCAGCAGCCTCCAAATTCCTAGCGGGGCTTCCTCCTACGAGCAGTACTTC; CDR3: CASSLQIPSGASSYEQYF